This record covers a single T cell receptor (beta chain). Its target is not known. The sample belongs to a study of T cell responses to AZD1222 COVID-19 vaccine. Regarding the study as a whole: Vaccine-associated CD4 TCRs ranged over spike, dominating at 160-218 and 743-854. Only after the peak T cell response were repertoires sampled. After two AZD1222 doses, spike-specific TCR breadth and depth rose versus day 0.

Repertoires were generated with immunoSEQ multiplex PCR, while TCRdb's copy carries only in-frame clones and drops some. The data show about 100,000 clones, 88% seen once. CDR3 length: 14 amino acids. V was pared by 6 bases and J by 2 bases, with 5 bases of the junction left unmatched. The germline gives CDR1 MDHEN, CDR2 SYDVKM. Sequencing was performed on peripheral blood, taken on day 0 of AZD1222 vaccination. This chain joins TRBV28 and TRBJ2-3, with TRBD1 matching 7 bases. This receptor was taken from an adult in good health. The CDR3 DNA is TGTGCCAGCAGCAAAGGACAGGACACAGATACGCAGTATTTT. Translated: CASSKGQDTDTQYF.